This TCR beta chain was captured by sequencing in a study of shared clonotypes between healthy human individuals. About the research overall: The cohort had two women and a few men, ages 18 to 49. Plates per donor: three CD4 naive, three CD4 memory, two CD8 naive, one CD8 memory.

In the case of this clone: The antigen remains undetermined.

There are 15 residues in the CDR3. Trimming removed 5 bases from V and 2 bases from J, with 13 bases in between. CDR1 MDHEN and CDR2 SYDVKM come from the germline V gene. TCRdb's table, derived via immunoSEQ multiplex PCR, lists solely in-frame clones and lacks some. The table records about 1,800,000 clones, approximately 94% of them present only once. In the naive CD8 group, cells lacked CD45RO and were positively selected for CCR7, so terminally differentiated effector memory CD45RA+ cells were left out. General study findings and limits: Donor scarcity curtailed the genetic and exposure-history diversity represented herein. Sequencing depth was predicted to influence how clonotypes are shared among donors.

The sample consisted of naive CD8+ T cells sorted from blood. The chain uses TRBV28 and TRBJ1-5; possible D gene TRBD1, 5 bases. This clonotype was obtained from a man younger than 30 in good health. The CDR3 coding sequence is TGTGCCAGCAGTCCAGGGACTACTGGCAATCAGCCCCAGCATTTT. This codes for CASSPGTTGNQPQHF.